These 24 T cell receptor beta chains originate from one sample sequenced in a study of shared clonotypes between healthy human individuals. Sequencing used immunoSEQ multiplex PCR; TCRdb keeps in-frame clones, though not all of them. This sample has more than 2,000,000 clones, with 80% to 95% found just once. The sequenced material came from naive CD4+ T cells from PBMCs. Subset meaning: CD45RA+ positively selected. The receptors derive from a man between 18 and 35 years old in good health. Some clones in this sample may be carry-over from other donors' samples.

CDR3 in amino acids: CASSVPWDTQYF. In DNA form, the CDR3 reads TGTGCCAGCAGTGTCCCGTGGGATACGCAGTATTTT. V usage is TRBV28 and J usage is TRBJ2-3; D remains ambiguous. From germline, CDR1 is MDHEN and CDR2 SYDVKM. Deletions cut 5 bases from V and 6 bases from J, with 9 bases between. The CDR3 has 12 amino acids.

This rearrangement joins TRBV28 to TRBJ1-2, with D maybe TRBD1 (6 bases). Germline CDR1 and CDR2: MDHEN and SYDVKM. This CDR3 comprises 12 residues. The germline V and J ends were trimmed by 6 bases and 6 bases, with 11 bases remaining between them. CDR3 nucleotides: TGTGCCAGCAGCCAGGGGAACCATGGCTACACCTTC. This sequence encodes CASSQGNHGYTF.

A note on this clone: Other nucleotide sequences in the sample specify the same CDR3. V and J are TRBV9 and TRBJ1-1; D remains unclear. V was cut by 1 base and J by 0 bases, with 4 bases left in between. The CDR3 has 13 residues. Germline assignment: CDR1 SGDLS and CDR2 YYNGEE. As DNA, the CDR3 is TGTGCCAGCAGCGTATCGGTGAACACTGAAGCTTTCTTT. This translates into CASSVSVNTEAFF.

The chain recombines TRBV5-4 with TRBJ2-5; D not certain. The CDR3 sequence is 14 residues long. CDR1 SGHNT and CDR2 YYREEE come from the germline V gene (reference sequence). The germline V and J ends were trimmed by 9 bases and 1 base, with 16 bases remaining between them. This CDR3 is CATASMAVQETQYF. CDR3 in DNA: TGTGCCACCGCATCAATGGCAGTCCAAGAGACCCAGTACTTC.

This chain connects TRBV29-1 to TRBJ2-1; 7 bases fit TRBD2. J gave up 1 base and V 3 bases, and 6 bases lay outside the gene matches. Germline lookup yields CDR1 SQVTM and CDR2 ANQGSEA. The CDR3 totals 15 residues. The chain's CDR3 is CSVDKRGASYNEQFF. In DNA, the CDR3 is TGCAGCGTTGATAAGCGGGGAGCATCCTACAATGAGCAGTTCTTC.

The CDR3 nucleotides read TGTGCCAGCAGCCAAAGACTAGCGGGTCAGGTGCAGTACTTC. Encoded protein: CASSQRLAGQVQYF. The chain has TRBV7-2 and TRBJ2-7; 10 nucleotides align to TRBD2. Germline CDR1 and CDR2: SGHTA and FQGNSA. The ends lost 5 bases at V and 9 bases at J; junction bases unmatched: 10. CDR3 size: 14 residues.

To note about this clone: The sample carries other DNA sequences with the same CDR3. V usage is TRBV6-5 and J usage is TRBJ2-2; 8 bases match TRBD1. Per germline, CDR1 MNHEY and CDR2 SVGAGI. CDR3 length equals 16 residues. Trimming cost V 2 bases and J 2 bases; bases outside gene matches: 4. DNA for the CDR3: TGTGCCAGCAGTTACCAGACAGGGGCTAACACCGGGGAGCTGTTTTTT. Its translation is CASSYQTGANTGELFF.

The V and J genes are TRBV9 and TRBJ2-2; D might be TRBD2 (6 bases). Between the trimmed V and J ends, which lost 0 bases and 7 bases, there was a span of 13 bases. The CDR3 is 15 residues long. CDR1 is SGDLS, CDR2 YYNGEE, per germline. For the CDR3, the DNA is TGTGCCAGCAGCGTAGAGAGCGGAGGGCGCGGGGAGCTGTTTTTT. Its translation: CASSVESGGRGELFF.

The gene calls are TRBV5-4 and TRBJ2-1, with 10 bases identical to TRBD1. The CDR3 is 14 residues long. CDR1 is SGHNT, CDR2 YYREEE, per germline (reference sequence). Trimming at V came to 2 bases and at J to 7 bases, leaving 3 bases not matched to a gene. DNA for the CDR3: TGTGCCAGCAGCTTAAGGACAGGGGGGAATGAGCAGTTCTTC. Amino acid sequence: CASSLRTGGNEQFF.

This chain joins TRBV5-1 and TRBJ2-5; 9 nucleotides line up with TRBD1. The V gene's germline CDR1 is SGHRS and CDR2 YFSETQ. This CDR3 contains 14 residues. Trimming at V came to 6 bases and at J to 4 bases, leaving 7 bases not matched to a gene. CDR3: CASMPTGGGETQYF. Written as DNA, the CDR3 is TGCGCCAGCATGCCGACAGGGGGAGGAGAGACCCAGTACTTC. The full variable domain, in which reference TRBV5-1 and TRBJ2-5 provide the parts outside the CDR3, is KAGVTQTPRYLIKTRGQQVTLSCSPISGHRSVSWYQQTPGQGLQFLFEYFSETQRNKGNFPGRFSGRQFSNSRSEMNVSTLELGDSALYLCASMPTGGGETQYFGPGTRLLVL.

V gene TRBV7-2 combines with J gene TRBJ2-3; D is ambiguous. CDR3 length equals 14 residues. The ends were cut back, 4 bases at V and 4 bases at J, with 12 bases in the middle. CDR1 is SGHTA, CDR2 FQGNSA, per germline. In DNA form, the CDR3 reads TGTGCCAGCAGCTCGACAAAGGACGCAGATACGCAGTATTTT. It specifies CASSSTKDADTQYF.

The V call is TRBV4-1, the J call TRBJ1-4, with D unresolved. V lost 3 bases, J lost 0 bases, and 17 bases lay in between. Germline CDR1 and CDR2: MGHRA and YSYEKL. This CDR3 contains 18 residues. The CDR3 is CASSHPREKIATNEKLFF. The DNA of the CDR3 is TGCGCCAGCAGCCACCCCCGGGAGAAAATAGCAACTAATGAAAAACTGTTTTTT.

As regards this clone: Additional DNA sequences in this sample encode the identical CDR3. This chain connects TRBV29-1 to TRBJ2-3; D gene ambiguous. Germline values: CDR1 SQVTM, CDR2 ANQGSEA. The CDR3 has 13 residues. The ends were cut back, 5 bases at V and 0 bases at J, with 9 bases in the middle. CDR3 sequence: CSVPRASTDTQYF. CDR3 DNA sequence: TGCAGCGTTCCTAGGGCCAGCACAGATACGCAGTATTTT.

With regard to this clone: The sample contains more than one DNA sequence encoding this CDR3. V gene TRBV6-1 combines with J gene TRBJ2-6; possibly TRBD1 for D (5 bases). Looked up from germline, CDR1 is MNHNS and CDR2 is SASEGT. The CDR3 is 15 amino acids. V shed 3 bases and J shed 4 bases, with 10 bases lying between them. CDR3 sequence (DNA): TGTGCCAGCAGTGAGCAGGGTTCCGGGGCCAACGTCCTGACTTTC. It is translated as CASSEQGSGANVLTF.

This rearrangement joins TRBV5-4 to TRBJ2-1; 8 nucleotides align to TRBD2. The germline V gene encodes CDR1 SGHNT and CDR2 YYREEE (reference sequence). Germline trimming cut 0 bases from V and 8 bases from J; bases unmatched to any gene: 13. This CDR3 region has 17 residues. CDR3 DNA sequence: TGTGCCAGCAGCTTGGGTGCGTGGCGGGGGGAAGGGGATGAGCAGTTCTTC. This sequence encodes CASSLGAWRGEGDEQFF. The full variable domain, with the rest looked up from reference TRBV5-4 and TRBJ2-1, is ETGVTQSPTHLIKTRGQQVTLRCSSQSGHNTVSWYQQALGQGPQFIFQYYREEENGRGNFPPRFSGLQFPNYSSELNVNALELDDSALYLCASSLGAWRGEGDEQFFGPGTRLTVL.

The genes are TRBV5-4 and TRBJ2-7, with D possibly TRBD1 on 5 matching bases. Deletions cut 4 bases from V and 11 bases from J, with 22 bases between. The CDR3 extends over 14 amino acids. Germline assignment: CDR1 SGHNT and CDR2 YYREEE (reference sequence). The CDR3 coding sequence is TGTGCCAGCAGCCGTGGCTCCACAGGAGATTTGGAGTACTTC. The encoded protein is CASSRGSTGDLEYF.

This clone was seen only a few times. The V gene is TRBV7-6, the J gene TRBJ1-2; 8 positions agree with TRBD1. Germline V CDR1 and CDR2: SGHVS, FNYEAQ. The V segment lost 5 bases and the J segment 3 bases; nucleotides outside the gene matches: 5. The CDR3 is 14 residues long. This CDR3 reads CASSMTGAHYGYTF. The CDR3 nucleotides read TGTGCCAGCAGCATGACAGGGGCTCACTATGGCTACACCTTC.

This chain connects TRBV5-1 to TRBJ2-3, with 7 bases that match TRBD2. The CDR3 is made up of 17 amino acids. V was pared by 0 bases and J by 7 bases, with 14 bases of the junction left unmatched. CDR1 and CDR2 (germline): SGHRS, YFSETQ. CDR3 amino acids: CASSLVGAGEFRNTQYF. Written as DNA, the CDR3 is TGCGCCAGCAGCTTGGTAGGGGCGGGAGAGTTCAGAAATACGCAGTATTTT.

This clone has a handful of counts. The gene calls are TRBV7-2 and TRBJ1-1; the match to TRBD1 covers 7 bases. Germline V gene sequence: CDR1 SGHTA, CDR2 FQGNSA. After removal of 5 bases from V and 4 bases from J, the junction contained 4 bases not matched to a gene. The CDR3 has 13 amino acids. CDR3 amino acids: CASSATGVTEAFF. DNA for the CDR3: TGTGCCAGCAGCGCTACAGGGGTCACTGAAGCTTTCTTT.

V is TRBV5-1 and J is TRBJ2-5, with D possibly being TRBD2 (5 bases). V lost 0 bases and J 3 bases, leaving 9 bases between the germline ends. CDR1 and CDR2 (germline): SGHRS, YFSETQ. The CDR3 covers 14 residues. The DNA for the CDR3 is TGCGCCAGCAGCTTGGGTCCGGGGAAAGAGACCCAGTACTTC. This translates into CASSLGPGKETQYF. The whole variable domain, filled in from reference TRBV5-1 and TRBJ2-5, reads KAGVTQTPRYLIKTRGQQVTLSCSPISGHRSVSWYQQTPGQGLQFLFEYFSETQRNKGNFPGRFSGRQFSNSRSEMNVSTLELGDSALYLCASSLGPGKETQYFGPGTRLLVL.

With regard to this clone: The same CDR3 can be traced to other DNA sequences in this sample. This chain connects TRBV5-1 to TRBJ2-5, with D perhaps TRBD2 (6 bases). CDR3 length equals 13 residues. Germline V lookup: CDR1 SGHRS, CDR2 YFSETQ. The germline V and J ends were trimmed by 1 base and 5 bases, with 9 bases remaining between them. The CDR3 nucleotides read TGCGCCAGCAGCTTGAGTGCGGGGGAGACCCAGTACTTC. As protein: CASSLSAGETQYF.

The J gene is TRBJ2-1, the V gene TRBV11-3; D may be TRBD1 (5 bases). Trimming removed 3 bases at V and 5 bases at J, with 8 bases between. CDR3 length: 13 amino acids. CDR1 SGHNT and CDR2 YENEEA come from the germline V gene. The CDR3 spells CASSFDRNNEQFF. The CDR3 DNA reads TGTGCCAGCAGCTTCGACAGAAACAATGAGCAGTTCTTC.

The J gene is TRBJ2-7, the V gene TRBV7-2, with 11 bases fitting TRBD2. This CDR3 comprises 15 residues. CDR1 is SGHTA and CDR2 is FQGNSA in the germline V gene. After removal of 5 bases from V and 2 bases from J, the junction contained 5 bases not matched to a gene. CDR3 DNA: TGTGCCAGCAGCCAGCCGGGACTAGCGGCCTACGAGCAGTACTTC. This codes for CASSQPGLAAYEQYF.

The chain employs TRBV18 and TRBJ1-4, with unresolved D. There are 17 residues in the CDR3. V was clipped by 4 bases and J by 1 base, with 16 bases between them. Germline lookup yields CDR1 KGHSH and CDR2 LQKENI. CDR3 residues: CASSLLLAPGTNEKLFF. The CDR3 coding sequence is TGTGCCAGCTCACTTCTACTGGCTCCCGGAACTAATGAAAAACTGTTTTTT.